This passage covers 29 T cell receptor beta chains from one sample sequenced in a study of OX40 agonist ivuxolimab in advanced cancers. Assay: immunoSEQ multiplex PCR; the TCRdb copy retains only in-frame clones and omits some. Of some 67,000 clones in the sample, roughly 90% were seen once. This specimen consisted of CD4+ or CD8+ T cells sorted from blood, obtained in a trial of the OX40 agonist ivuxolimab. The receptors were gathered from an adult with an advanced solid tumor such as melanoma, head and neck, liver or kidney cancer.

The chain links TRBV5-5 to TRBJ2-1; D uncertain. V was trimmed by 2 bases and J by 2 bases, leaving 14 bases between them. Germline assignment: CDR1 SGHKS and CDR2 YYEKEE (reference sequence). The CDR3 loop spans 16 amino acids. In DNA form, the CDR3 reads TGTGCCAGCAGCTTCGGAGAGCCGGCCCCCTACAATGAGCAGTTCTTC. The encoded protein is CASSFGEPAPYNEQFF. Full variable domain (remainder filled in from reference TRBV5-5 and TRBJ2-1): DAGVTQSPTHLIKTRGQQVTLRCSPISGHKSVSWYQQVLGQGPQFIFQYYEKEERGRGNFPDRFSARQFPNYSSELNVNALLLGDSALYLCASSFGEPAPYNEQFFGPGTRLTVL.

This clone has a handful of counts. DNA of the CDR3: TGTGCCAGCAGCTTCTCTTTCAGGGGGCCTGGGGCCAACGTCCTGACTTTC. Translation: CASSFSFRGPGANVLTF. This chain connects TRBV11-2 to TRBJ2-6; 8 nucleotides match TRBD1. CDR1 is SGHAT, CDR2 FQNNGV, per germline. This CDR3 has 17 residues. The ends lost 3 bases at V and 2 bases at J; junction bases unmatched: 6.

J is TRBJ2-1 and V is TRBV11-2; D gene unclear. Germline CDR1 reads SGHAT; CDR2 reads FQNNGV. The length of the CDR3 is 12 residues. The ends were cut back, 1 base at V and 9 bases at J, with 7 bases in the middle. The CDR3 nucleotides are TGTGCCAGCAGCTTAGGGGGTAGTGAGCAGTTCTTC. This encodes CASSLGGSEQFF. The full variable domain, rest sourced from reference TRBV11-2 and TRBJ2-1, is EAGVAQSPRYKIIEKRQSVAFWCNPISGHATLYWYQQILGQGPKLLIQFQNNGVVDDSQLPKDRFSAERLKGVDSTLKIQPAKLEDSAVYLCASSLGGSEQFFGPGTRLTVL.

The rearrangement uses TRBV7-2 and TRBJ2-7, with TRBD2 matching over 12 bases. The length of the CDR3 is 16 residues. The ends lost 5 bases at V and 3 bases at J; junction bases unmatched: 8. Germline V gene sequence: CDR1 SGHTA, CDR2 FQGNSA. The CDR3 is CASSPVWTSGNYEQYF. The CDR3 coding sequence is TGTGCCAGCAGCCCAGTCTGGACTAGCGGGAACTACGAGCAGTACTTC.

The CDR3 bases are TGCGCCAGGTCCAGGGGGCCCTACAATGAGCAGTTCTTC. Its translation: CARSRGPYNEQFF. The chain uses TRBV10-2 and TRBJ2-1, with TRBD1 matching 8 bases. Germline loops: CDR1 WSHSY, CDR2 SAAADI. J gave up 2 bases and V 9 bases, and 3 bases lay outside the gene matches. This CDR3 is built from 13 residues.

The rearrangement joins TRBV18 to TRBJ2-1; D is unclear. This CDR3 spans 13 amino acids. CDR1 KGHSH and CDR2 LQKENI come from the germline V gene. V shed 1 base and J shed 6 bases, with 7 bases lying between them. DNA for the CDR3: TGTGCCAGCTCACCACTTCAGAGCAATGAGCAGTTCTTC. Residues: CASSPLQSNEQFF.

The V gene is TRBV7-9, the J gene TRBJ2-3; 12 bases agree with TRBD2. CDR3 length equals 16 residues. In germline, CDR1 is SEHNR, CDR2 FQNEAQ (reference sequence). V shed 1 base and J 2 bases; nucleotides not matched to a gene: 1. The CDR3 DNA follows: TGTGCCAGCAGCTTAGGGACTAGCGGGGCCACAGATACGCAGTATTTT. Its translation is CASSLGTSGATDTQYF.

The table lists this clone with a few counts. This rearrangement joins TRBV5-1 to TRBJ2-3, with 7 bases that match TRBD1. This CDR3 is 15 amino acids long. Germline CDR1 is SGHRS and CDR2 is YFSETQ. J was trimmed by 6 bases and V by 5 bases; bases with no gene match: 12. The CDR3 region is CASRPATGLSDTQYF. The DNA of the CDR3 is TGCGCCAGCAGACCCGCGACAGGGCTGAGCGATACGCAGTATTTT.

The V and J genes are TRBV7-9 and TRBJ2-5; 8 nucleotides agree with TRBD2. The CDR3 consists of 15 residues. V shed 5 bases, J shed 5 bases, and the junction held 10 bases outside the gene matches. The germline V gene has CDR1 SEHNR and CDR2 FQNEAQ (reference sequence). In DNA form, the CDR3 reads TGTGCCAGCAGCGATCGATTAGCGGGGCTGGAGACCCAGTACTTC. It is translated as CASSDRLAGLETQYF.

Written as DNA, the CDR3 is TGTGCCAGCAACACAGGGTCTGGGGCCAACGTCCTGACTTTC. The encoded protein is CASNTGSGANVLTF. V gene TRBV2 combines with J gene TRBJ2-6; D may be TRBD1 (6 bases). CDR3 length: 14 amino acids. V dropped 7 bases and J dropped 1 base, with 8 bases sitting between them. CDR1 is SNHLY and CDR2 is FYNNEI in the germline V gene.

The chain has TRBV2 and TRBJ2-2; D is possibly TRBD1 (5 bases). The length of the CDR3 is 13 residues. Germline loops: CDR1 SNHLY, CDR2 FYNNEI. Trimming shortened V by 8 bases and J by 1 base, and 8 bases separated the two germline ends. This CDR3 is CASGRENTGELFF. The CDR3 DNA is TGTGCCAGCGGCAGGGAGAACACCGGGGAGCTGTTTTTT.

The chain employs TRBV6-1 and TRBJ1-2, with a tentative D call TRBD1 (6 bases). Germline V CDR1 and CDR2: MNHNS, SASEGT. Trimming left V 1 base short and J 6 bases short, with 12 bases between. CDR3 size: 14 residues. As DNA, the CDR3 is TGTGCCAGCAGTGAAGGAACCCAGGGGAATGGCTACACCTTC. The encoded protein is CASSEGTQGNGYTF.

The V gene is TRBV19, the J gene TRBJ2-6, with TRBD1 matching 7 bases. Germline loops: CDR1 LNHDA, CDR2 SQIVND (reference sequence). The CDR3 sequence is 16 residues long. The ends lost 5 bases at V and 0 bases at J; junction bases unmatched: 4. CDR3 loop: CASSRQGDSGANVLTF. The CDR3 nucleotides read TGTGCCAGTAGTCGACAGGGAGACTCTGGGGCCAACGTCCTGACTTTC.

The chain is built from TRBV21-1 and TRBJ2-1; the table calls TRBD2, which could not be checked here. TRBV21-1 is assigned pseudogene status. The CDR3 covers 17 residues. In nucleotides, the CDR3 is TGTGCCAGCAGCAAAGCGCTTTCCAGCGGAACTTACAATGAGCAGTTCTTC. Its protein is CASSKALSSGTYNEQFF.

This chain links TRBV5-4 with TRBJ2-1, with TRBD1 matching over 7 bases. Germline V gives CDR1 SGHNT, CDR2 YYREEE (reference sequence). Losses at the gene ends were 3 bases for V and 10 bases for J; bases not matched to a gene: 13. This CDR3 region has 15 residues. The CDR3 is CASSSKRQGLAEQFF. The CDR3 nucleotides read TGTGCCAGCAGCTCAAAACGACAGGGTCTCGCCGAGCAGTTCTTC.

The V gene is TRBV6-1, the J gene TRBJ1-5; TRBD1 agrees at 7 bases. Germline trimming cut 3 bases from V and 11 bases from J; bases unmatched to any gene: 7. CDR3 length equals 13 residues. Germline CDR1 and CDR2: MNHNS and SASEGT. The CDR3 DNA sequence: TGTGCCAGCAGTGAGTACAGGGGATACGCCCAGCATTTT. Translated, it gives CASSEYRGYAQHF.

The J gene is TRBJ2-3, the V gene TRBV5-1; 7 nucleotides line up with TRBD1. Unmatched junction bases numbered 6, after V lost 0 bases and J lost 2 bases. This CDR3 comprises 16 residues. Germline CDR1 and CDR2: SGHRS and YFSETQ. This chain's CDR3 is CASSLVGTALTDTQYF. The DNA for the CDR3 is TGCGCCAGCAGCTTGGTCGGGACAGCCCTCACAGATACGCAGTATTTT.

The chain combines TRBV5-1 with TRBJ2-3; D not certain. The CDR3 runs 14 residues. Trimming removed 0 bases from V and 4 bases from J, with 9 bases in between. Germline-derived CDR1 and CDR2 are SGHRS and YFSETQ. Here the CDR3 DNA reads TGCGCCAGCAGCTTGGAACAGTTGGCAGATACGCAGTATTTT. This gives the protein CASSLEQLADTQYF.

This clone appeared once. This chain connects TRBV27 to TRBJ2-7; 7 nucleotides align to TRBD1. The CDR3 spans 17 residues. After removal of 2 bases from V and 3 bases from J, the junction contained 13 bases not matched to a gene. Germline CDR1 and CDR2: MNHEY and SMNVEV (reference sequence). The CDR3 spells CASSLRPRKGADYEQYF. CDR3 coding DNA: TGTGCCAGCAGTTTACGCCCTCGGAAGGGGGCTGACTACGAGCAGTACTTC.

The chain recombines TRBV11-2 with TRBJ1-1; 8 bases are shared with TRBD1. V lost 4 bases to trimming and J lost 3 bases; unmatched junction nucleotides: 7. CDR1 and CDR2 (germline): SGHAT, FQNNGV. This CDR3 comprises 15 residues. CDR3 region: CASSSTRGRDTEAFF. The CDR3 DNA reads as TGTGCCAGCAGCTCTACCAGGGGGCGGGACACTGAAGCTTTCTTT.

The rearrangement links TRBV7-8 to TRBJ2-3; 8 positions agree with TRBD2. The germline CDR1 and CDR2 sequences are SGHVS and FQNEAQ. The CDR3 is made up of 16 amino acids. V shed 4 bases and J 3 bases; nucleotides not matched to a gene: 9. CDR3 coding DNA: TGTGCCAGCAGCTCAAAGCGGGAGTTGGAAACAGATACGCAGTATTTT. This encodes CASSSKRELETDTQYF. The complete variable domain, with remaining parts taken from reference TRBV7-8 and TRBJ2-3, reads GAGVSQSPRYKVAKRGQDVALRCDPISGHVSLFWYQQALGQGPEFLTYFQNEAQLDKSGLPSDRFFAERPEGSVSTLKIQRTQQEDSAVYLCASSSKRELETDTQYFGPGTRLTVL.

The CDR3 sequence: CASRIDSANYGYTF. The CDR3 coding sequence is TGTGCCAGCAGGATCGACAGCGCTAACTATGGCTACACCTTC. The chain couples TRBV6-5 to TRBJ1-2; D is perhaps TRBD1 (5 bases). Trimming took 6 bases from V and 0 from J, leaving 11 bases between them. This CDR3 contains 14 residues. Germline V gives CDR1 MNHEY, CDR2 SVGAGI.

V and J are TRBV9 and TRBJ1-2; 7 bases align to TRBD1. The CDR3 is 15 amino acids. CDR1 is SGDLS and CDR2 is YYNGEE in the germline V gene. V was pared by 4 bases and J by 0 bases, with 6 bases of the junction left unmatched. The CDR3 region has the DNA TGTGCCAGCAGCCTAAGGGACAGCTCTAACTATGGCTACACCTTC. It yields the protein CASSLRDSSNYGYTF.

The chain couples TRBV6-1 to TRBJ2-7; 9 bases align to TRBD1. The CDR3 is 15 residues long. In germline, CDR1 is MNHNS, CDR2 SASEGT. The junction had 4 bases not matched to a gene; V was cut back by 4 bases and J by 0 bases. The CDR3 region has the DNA TGTGCCAGCAGTGCCGGGACAGGGAGCTCCTACGAGCAGTACTTC. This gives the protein CASSAGTGSSYEQYF.

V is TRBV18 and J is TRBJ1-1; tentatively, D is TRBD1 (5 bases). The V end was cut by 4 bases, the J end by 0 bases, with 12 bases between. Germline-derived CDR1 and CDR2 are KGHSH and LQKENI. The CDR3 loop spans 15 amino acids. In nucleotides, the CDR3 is TGTGCCAGCTCACGGGGACGGCCACTGAACACTGAAGCTTTCTTT. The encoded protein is CASSRGRPLNTEAFF.

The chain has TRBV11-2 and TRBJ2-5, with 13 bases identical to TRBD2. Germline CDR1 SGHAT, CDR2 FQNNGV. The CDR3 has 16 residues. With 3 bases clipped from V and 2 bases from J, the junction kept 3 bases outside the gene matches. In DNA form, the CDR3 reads TGTGCCAGCAGCTTCGGGACTAGCGGGGTTCAAGAGACCCAGTACTTC. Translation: CASSFGTSGVQETQYF.

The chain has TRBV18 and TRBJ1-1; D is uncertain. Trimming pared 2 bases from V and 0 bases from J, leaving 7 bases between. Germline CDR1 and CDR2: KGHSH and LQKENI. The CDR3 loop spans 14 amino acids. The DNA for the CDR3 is TGTGCCAGCTCACCAGGGCGGGTGAACACTGAAGCTTTCTTT. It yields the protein CASSPGRVNTEAFF.

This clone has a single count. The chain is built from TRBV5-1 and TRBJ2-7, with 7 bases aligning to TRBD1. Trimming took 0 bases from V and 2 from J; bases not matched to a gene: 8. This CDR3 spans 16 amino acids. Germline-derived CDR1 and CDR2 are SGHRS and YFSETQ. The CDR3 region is CASSLAEDRTTYEQYF. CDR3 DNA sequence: TGCGCCAGCAGCTTGGCCGAGGACAGGACAACCTACGAGCAGTACTTC.

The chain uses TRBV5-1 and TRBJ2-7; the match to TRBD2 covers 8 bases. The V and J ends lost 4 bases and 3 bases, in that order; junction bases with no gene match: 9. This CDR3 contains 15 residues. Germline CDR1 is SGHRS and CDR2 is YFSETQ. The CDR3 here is CASSLELAGLYEQYF. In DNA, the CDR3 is TGCGCCAGCAGCCTCGAGCTAGCGGGCCTCTACGAGCAGTACTTC. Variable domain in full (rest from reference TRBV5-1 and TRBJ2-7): KAGVTQTPRYLIKTRGQQVTLSCSPISGHRSVSWYQQTPGQGLQFLFEYFSETQRNKGNFPGRFSGRQFSNSRSEMNVSTLELGDSALYLCASSLELAGLYEQYFGPGTRLTVT.